This T cell receptor (beta chain) is drawn from a study of blood T cells in healthy people across ages. A second roughly 7 to 12 cycle PCR used barcoded and J-beta primers. TCRdb used MiXCR to reprocess the 5' RACE reads, holding one entry per CDR3 protein. In the table there are about 970,000 distinct CDR3 sequences, around 54% of which are singletons. About this clonotype: Its target is not known.

The study's findings and limits: Using unsorted PBMCs precluded a conclusive naive versus antigen-experienced comparison.

The TCR comes from a woman aged 55-69 years in good health. Sequencing was carried out using blood.

The CDR3 sequence: CAGIGRRLGGYTF. For the CDR3, the DNA is TGTGCCGGCATTGGACGGCGCTTAGGTGGCTACACCTTC. The J gene is TRBJ1-2, the V gene TRBV2; D uncertain. The V end lost 11 bases, the J end lost 7 bases, and 20 bases lay between the germline ends. The germline V gene has CDR1 SNHLY and CDR2 FYNNEI. This CDR3 spans 13 amino acids.